The clone carrying this T cell receptor beta chain was detected only once. Losses at the gene ends were 6 bases for V and 8 bases for J; bases not matched to a gene: 6. Germline V CDR1 and CDR2: ENHRY, SYGVKD. CDR3 length equals 14 residues. The protocol was immunoSEQ multiplex PCR, while the TCRdb copy is restricted to in-frame clones and leaves out a portion. The sample lists about 68,000 clones, 85% to 95% occurring once. This TCR derives from a man aged 35-49 years with rheumatoid arthritis. The sample taken for sequencing was PBMCs. The rearrangement uses TRBV10-3 and TRBJ1-6; TRBD1 aligns across 8 bases. DNA of the CDR3: TGTGCCATCAGCAAGACAGGGGATGATTCACCCCTCCACTTT. It codes for CAISKTGDDSPLHF.